This entry is about one T cell receptor (beta chain). What it binds is unknown. This specimen belongs to a study of post-analysis software for immune sequencing data. Notes on the study in general: The study found significantly lower normalized Chao1 diversity in multiple sclerosis patients than in controls.

TCR beta cDNA libraries included unique molecular identifiers. TCRdb analysed the PCR reads with MiXCR anew, one entry per CDR3 protein. In the table there are more than 350,000 distinct CDR3 sequences, approximately 39% of which are singletons. The clonotype comes from a girl aged 2 to 9 with multiple sclerosis. Material: blood.

In nucleotides, the CDR3 is TGTGCCAGCAGCCAACTAGCGGGAGTGGGCTCCTACAATGAGCAGTTCTTC. This encodes CASSQLAGVGSYNEQFF. V gene TRBV6-1 combines with J gene TRBJ2-1, with 11 bases matching TRBD2. With V trimmed by 6 bases and J by 0 bases, 7 bases remained unmatched. Germline assignment: CDR1 MNHNS and CDR2 SASEGT. The CDR3 is 17 amino acids.